In its sample, the clone carrying this T cell receptor beta chain was seen a few times. Its specificity is not known. TCR alpha and beta CDR3 regions were amplified from RNA using iRepertoire nested multiplex PCR. For one-step reverse transcription and amplification, 100-400 ng of tissue mRNA or PBMC total RNA was used. TCRdb ran MiXCR on the multiplex PCR reads and lists one entry per CDR3 protein. The table lists 400,000 or so distinct CDR3 sequences, about two fifths of them singletons. The data were taken from a study of glioma-infiltrating T cells. Background on the study: Blood libraries targeted about 4.5- to 11-fold coverage of some 980,000 T cells. Study-wide points: Tissue-blood divergence was below expectation in non-neoplastic patients, above in gliomas. Only very few CDR3 sequences appeared in both tissue and blood.

Germline CDR1 SNHLY, CDR2 FYNNEI. This CDR3 region has 13 residues. Trimming cost V 0 bases and J 10 bases, with 10 bases left between them. This clonotype originated in a human donor with low-grade glioma or glioblastoma, undergoing nonglioma brain surgery, or in good health (not recorded which). The chain combines TRBV2 with TRBJ2-1; D remains ambiguous. The sample consisted of glioma tissue, nonneoplastic brain tissue, or PBMCs (not recorded which). The CDR3 loop reads CASSEAGPPEQFF. The CDR3 DNA is TGTGCCAGCAGTGAAGCCGGCCCCCCCGAGCAGTTCTTC.